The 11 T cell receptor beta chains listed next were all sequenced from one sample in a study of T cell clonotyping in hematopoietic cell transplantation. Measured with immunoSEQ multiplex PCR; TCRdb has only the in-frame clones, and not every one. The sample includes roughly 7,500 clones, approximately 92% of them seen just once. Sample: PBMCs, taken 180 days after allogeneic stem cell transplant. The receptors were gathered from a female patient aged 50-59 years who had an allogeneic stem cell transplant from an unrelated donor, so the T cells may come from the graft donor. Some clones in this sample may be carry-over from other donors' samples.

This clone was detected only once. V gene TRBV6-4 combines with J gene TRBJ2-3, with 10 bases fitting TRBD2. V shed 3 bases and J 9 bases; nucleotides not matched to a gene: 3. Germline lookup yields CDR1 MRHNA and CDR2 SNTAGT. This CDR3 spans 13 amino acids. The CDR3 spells CASSEQAGGTQYF. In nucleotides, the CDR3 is TGTGCCAGCAGTGAGCAAGCGGGAGGGACGCAGTATTTT.

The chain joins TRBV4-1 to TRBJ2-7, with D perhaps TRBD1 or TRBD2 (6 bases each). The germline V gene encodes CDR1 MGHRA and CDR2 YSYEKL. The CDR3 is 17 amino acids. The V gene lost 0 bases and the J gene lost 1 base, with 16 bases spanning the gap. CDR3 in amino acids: CASSQDPRGTYSYEQYF. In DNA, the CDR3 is TGCGCCAGCAGCCAAGATCCTCGGGGGACATATTCCTACGAGCAGTACTTC.

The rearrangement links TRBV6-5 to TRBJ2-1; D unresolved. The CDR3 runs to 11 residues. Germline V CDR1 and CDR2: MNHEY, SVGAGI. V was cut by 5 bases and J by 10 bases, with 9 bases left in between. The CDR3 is CASSRRQEQFF. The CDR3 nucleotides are TGTGCCAGCAGTCGGAGACAAGAGCAGTTCTTC.

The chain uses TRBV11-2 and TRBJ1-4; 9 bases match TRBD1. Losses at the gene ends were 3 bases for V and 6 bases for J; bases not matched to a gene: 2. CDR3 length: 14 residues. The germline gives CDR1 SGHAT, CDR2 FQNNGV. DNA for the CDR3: TGTGCCAGCAGCTTCCGGGACAGGGATGAAAAACTGTTTTTT. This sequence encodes CASSFRDRDEKLFF.

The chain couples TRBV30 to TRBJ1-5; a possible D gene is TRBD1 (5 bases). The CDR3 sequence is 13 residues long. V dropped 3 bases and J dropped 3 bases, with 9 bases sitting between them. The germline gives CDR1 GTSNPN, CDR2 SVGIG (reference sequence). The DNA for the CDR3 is TGTGCCTGGAGCGACAGCCTCAATCAGCCCCAGCATTTT. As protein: CAWSDSLNQPQHF.

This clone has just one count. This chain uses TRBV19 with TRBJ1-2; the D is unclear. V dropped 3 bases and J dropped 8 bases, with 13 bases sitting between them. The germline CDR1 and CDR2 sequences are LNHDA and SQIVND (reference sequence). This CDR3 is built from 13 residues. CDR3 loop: CASSISTTKGYTF. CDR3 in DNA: TGTGCCAGTAGTATTTCGACCACGAAGGGCTACACCTTC. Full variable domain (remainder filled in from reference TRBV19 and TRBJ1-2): DGGITQSPKYLFRKEGQNVTLSCEQNLNHDAMYWYRQDPGQGLRLIYYSQIVNDFQKGDIAEGYSVSREKKESFPLTVTSAQKNPTAFYLCASSISTTKGYTFGSGTRLTVV.

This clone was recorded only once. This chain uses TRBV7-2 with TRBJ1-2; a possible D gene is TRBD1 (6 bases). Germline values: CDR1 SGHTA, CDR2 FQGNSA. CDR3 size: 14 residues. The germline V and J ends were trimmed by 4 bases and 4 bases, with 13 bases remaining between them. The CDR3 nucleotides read TGTGCCAGCAGCTCCAGGGGTGTAGGCTATGGCTACACCTTC. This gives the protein CASSSRGVGYGYTF.

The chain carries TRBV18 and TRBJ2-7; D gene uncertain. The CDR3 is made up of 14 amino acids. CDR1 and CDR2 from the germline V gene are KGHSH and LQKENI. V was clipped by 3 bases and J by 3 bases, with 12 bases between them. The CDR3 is CASSPSAAYYEQYV. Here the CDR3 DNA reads TGTGCCAGCTCACCGTCCGCAGCGTACTACGAGCAGTACGTC.

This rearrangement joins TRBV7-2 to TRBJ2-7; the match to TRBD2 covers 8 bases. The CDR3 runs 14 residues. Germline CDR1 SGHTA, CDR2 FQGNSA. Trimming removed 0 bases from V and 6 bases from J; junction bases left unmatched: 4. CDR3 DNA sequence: TGTGCCAGCAGCTTAGCAGCGGGAGCCGGCGAGCAGTACTTC. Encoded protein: CASSLAAGAGEQYF.

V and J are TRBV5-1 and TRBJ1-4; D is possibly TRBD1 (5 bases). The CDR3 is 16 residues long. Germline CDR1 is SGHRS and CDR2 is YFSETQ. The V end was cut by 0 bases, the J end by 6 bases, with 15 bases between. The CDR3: CASSLAGAGWDEKLFF. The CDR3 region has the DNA TGCGCCAGCAGCTTGGCCGGGGCAGGGTGGGATGAAAAACTGTTTTTT.

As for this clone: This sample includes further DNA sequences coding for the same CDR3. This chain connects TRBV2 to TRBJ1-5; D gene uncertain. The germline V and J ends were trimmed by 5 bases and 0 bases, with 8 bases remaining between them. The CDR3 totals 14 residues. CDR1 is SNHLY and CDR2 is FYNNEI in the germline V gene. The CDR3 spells CASSRLNSNQPQHF. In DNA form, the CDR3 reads TGTGCCAGCAGTCGGTTGAATAGCAATCAGCCCCAGCATTTT.